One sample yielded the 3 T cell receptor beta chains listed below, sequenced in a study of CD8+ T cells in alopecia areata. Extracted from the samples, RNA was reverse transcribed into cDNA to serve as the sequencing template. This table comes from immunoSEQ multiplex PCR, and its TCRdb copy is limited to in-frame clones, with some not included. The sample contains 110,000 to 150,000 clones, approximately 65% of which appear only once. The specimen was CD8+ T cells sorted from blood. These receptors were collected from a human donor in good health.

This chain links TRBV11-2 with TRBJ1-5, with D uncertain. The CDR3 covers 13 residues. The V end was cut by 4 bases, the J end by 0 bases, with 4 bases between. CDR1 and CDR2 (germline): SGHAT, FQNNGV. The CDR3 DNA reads TGTGCCAGCAGCTCATCTAGCAATCAGCCCCAGCATTTT. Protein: CASSSSSNQPQHF.

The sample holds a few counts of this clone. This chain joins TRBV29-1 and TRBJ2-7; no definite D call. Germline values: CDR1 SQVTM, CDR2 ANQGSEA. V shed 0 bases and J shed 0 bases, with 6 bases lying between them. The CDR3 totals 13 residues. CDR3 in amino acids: CSVEDGFSYEQYF. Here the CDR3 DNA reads TGCAGCGTTGAAGACGGTTTCTCCTACGAGCAGTACTTC.

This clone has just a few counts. CDR3 sequence (DNA): TGTGCCAGCAGCTTTTTACAATACAGATCCAAAAACATTCAGTACTTC. Amino acid sequence: CASSFLQYRSKNIQYF. V is TRBV7-8 and J is TRBJ2-4; D ambiguous. The V gene lost 3 bases and the J gene lost 2 bases, with 14 bases spanning the gap. Germline CDR1 SGHVS, CDR2 FQNEAQ. CDR3 size: 16 residues.